This is a list of T cell receptor beta chains from one sample in a study of siplizumab effects on memory and regulatory T cells. Sequenced by immunoSEQ multiplex PCR; TCRdb stores in-frame clones only, minus some. This table holds some 100,000 clones, around 94% found once. Material for sequencing was Tregs sorted from blood. These receptors came from a human donor in good health. The CDR3 runs from the conserved cysteine through the conserved F or W. D genes are given only for firm matches. The listing skips clone size in some rows; elsewhere it reads once, few, many or a size class.

clone_size j_call d_call v_call cdr3_nt cdr3_aa
few TRBJ2-2 TRBD2 TRBV11-2 TGTGCCAGCAGCATCCTGACTAGCGGGAACACCGGGGAGCTGTTTTTT CASSILTSGNTGELFF
. TRBJ2-7 . TRBV28 TGTGCCAGCAGCCTCACAAAACGCGAGCAGTACTTC CASSLTKREQYF
. TRBJ2-3 . TRBV30 TGTGCCTGGAGTCCCTGGGGGGAGAACACAGATACGCAGTATTTT CAWSPWGENTDTQYF
. TRBJ2-7 . TRBV6-5 TGTGCCAGCAGTTACCAAGGCGGGAATGAGCAGTACTTC CASSYQGGNEQYF
few TRBJ2-3 TRBD2 TRBV5-1 TGCGCCAGCAGCCTCCGGACTAGCTCCACAGATACGCAGTATTTT CASSLRTSSTDTQYF
. TRBJ2-7 TRBD2 TRBV5-1 TGCGCCAGCAGCTTGGTACTAGCGGGAAGATCCGAGCAGTACTTC CASSLVLAGRSEQYF
once TRBJ1-1 . TRBV28 TGTGCCAGCATAAGCTTAGGGGCGAACACTGAAGCTTTCTTT CASISLGANTEAFF
. TRBJ2-1 . TRBV28 TGTGCCAGCAGTCCTATGGGATGGGAGCAGTTCTTC CASSPMGWEQFF
. TRBJ2-3 . TRBV27 TGTGCCAGCAGTTTCTGGACCAGAAGATCGGGAGATACGCAGTATTTT CASSFWTRRSGDTQYF
. TRBJ1-2 . TRBV28 TGTGCCAGCAGTGCGCACTCCCAGGGAGGCTATGGCTACACCTTC CASSAHSQGGYGYTF
. TRBJ2-3 TRBD2 TRBV11-2 TGTGCCAGCAGCTTAGTGGCTAGCGGGGCAGATACGCAGTATTTT CASSLVASGADTQYF
. TRBJ1-1 . TRBV14 TGTGCCAGCAGCCCCCGGTTATCGGCCCCCGCTTTCTTT CASSPRLSAPAFF
. TRBJ2-7 . TRBV6-1 TGTGCCAGCAGTCAATTGTACGAGCAGTACTTC CASSQLYEQYF
. TRBJ2-1 . TRBV18 TGTGCCAGCTCACCGCTTTCCGGGATTTTAATTAATGAGCAGTTCTTC CASSPLSGILINEQFF
. TRBJ1-3 . TRBV18 TGTGCCAGCTCACAACGGGGCAGCGAGGGACGAAACACCATATATTTT CASSQRGSEGRNTIYF
. TRBJ1-3 . TRBV4-1 TGCGCCAGCAGACCGACAGAGGCCCGAAACACCATATATTTT CASRPTEARNTIYF
. TRBJ2-1 . TRBV29-1 TGCAGCGTAGTAAGCTGGGGGGCTTACAATGAGCAGTTCTTC CSVVSWGAYNEQFF
. TRBJ1-4 . TRBV15 TGTGCCACCAGCACCCGACAGCAAGAAAAACTGTTTTTT CATSTRQQEKLFF
few TRBJ2-1 . TRBV6-4 TGTGCCAGCAGTGACGACCCCGGCCCCTACAATGAGCAGTTCTTC CASSDDPGPYNEQFF
. TRBJ2-1 TRBD1 TRBV5-1 TGCGCCAGCAGCCCCCGGGACAGGGGAGCGGATGAGCAGTTCTTC CASSPRDRGADEQFF